This T cell receptor (beta chain) was sequenced during a study of CD8 T cells in ankylosing spondylitis. Findings and caveats of the study: Before this, some motif variants had been reported in reactive arthritis synovial fluid and blood. Disease-linked clones bore a CD8+ phenotype, appearing relatively rarely in peripheral blood. A TCR beta motif of roughly 8 highly homologous variants seemed to mark ankylosing spondylitis blood. As reported, disease-linked clones showed significant enrichment in matched ankylosing spondylitis synovial fluid.

Preparation of TCR beta libraries was done by quantitative 5'-RACE with molecular barcodes. TCRdb re-called the 5' RACE reads through MiXCR, storing one row per CDR3 protein. In the table there are about 450,000 distinct CDR3 sequences, roughly a quarter of which are singletons. In the case of this clonotype: The antigen remains unidentified.

The origin of this receptor is a male donor with ankylosing spondylitis. The sequenced sample was blood, either unsorted or a sorted T cell fraction (not recorded which).

CDR3 nucleotide sequence: TGCGCCAGCAGCTTTGGGACAGCCGGAGATTCACCCCTCCACTTT. It translates to CASSFGTAGDSPLHF. The chain has TRBV5-1 and TRBJ1-6, with TRBD1 matching 7 bases. Germline-derived CDR1 and CDR2 are SGHRS and YFSETQ. The V segment lost 2 bases and the J segment 8 bases; nucleotides outside the gene matches: 7. The CDR3 contains 15 residues.